This TCR beta chain was captured in a study of cytomegalovirus exposure and HLA in healthy donors. As regards this clone: The junction differs from germline at one of its ends, possibly a read error.

The PCR made use of 60 Vbeta and 13 Jbeta primers. Original processing methods: Around 80 million unique TCR beta chains, roughly 11 million of them shared, were counted by a later analysis. This table comes from immunoSEQ multiplex PCR, and its TCRdb copy is limited to in-frame clones, with some not included. V and J calls and clone size follow that table, whereas D and trimming were derived from the DNA. The sample lists about 99,000 clones, roughly 66% occurring once. This CDR3 comprises 16 residues. Looked up from germline, CDR1 is LNHNV and CDR2 is YYDKDF (reference sequence). The chain links TRBV15 to TRBJ2-3; 7 bases agree with TRBD1. Sequenced sample: PBMCs. The clonotype comes from a woman aged 45-65 years in good health and CMV-seronegative. CDR3 bases: TGTGCCACCAGCCGAGACAGGGCTCCTAGCACAGATACGCAGTATTTT. It yields the protein CATSRDRAPSTDTQYF. The complete variable domain, with remaining parts taken from reference TRBV15 and TRBJ2-3, reads DAMVIQNPRYQVTQFGKPVTLSCSQTLNHNVMYWYQQKSSQAPKLLFHYYDKDFNNEADTPDNFQSRRPNTSFCFLDIRSPGLGDTAMYLCATSRDRAPSTDTQYFGPGTRLTVL.